This T cell receptor (beta chain) was observed in a study of blood T cell repertoires in COVID-19. The overall study: Collection of acute and convalescent COVID-19 samples took place in the United States, Italy and Spain.

Germline CDR1 is SGHRS and CDR2 is YFSETQ. The CDR3 extends over 15 amino acids. The V and J ends lost 5 bases and 3 bases respectively, with 16 bases between them. Source study methods: Counts of nucleated cells, estimated from reference gene primer amplification, were obtained. The protocol was immunoSEQ multiplex PCR, while the TCRdb copy is restricted to in-frame clones and leaves out a portion. V, J and clone size are those of that table, while D and trimming were read from the DNA. Of 250,000 to 350,000 clones in the sample, 85% to 90% were seen once. The TCR sequence derives from a man between 25 and 39 years old with acute or convalescent COVID-19. The sequenced sample consisted of peripheral blood. The V gene is TRBV5-1, the J gene TRBJ2-3; the D gene is possibly TRBD1 (6 bases). This CDR3 is CASRIIGQQTDTQYF. CDR3 coding DNA: TGCGCCAGCAGGATAATAGGACAGCAGACAGATACGCAGTATTTT.